This T cell receptor beta chain stems from a study of cytomegalovirus exposure and HLA in healthy donors (dated by TCRdb to about 2017). At the level of the whole study: An earlier analysis of 587 of the donors reported 250 to 300 Gb of sequence data and some 100 million unique TCR beta sequences from roughly 200 million T cells. About 320 gigabases of sequencing data and approximately 85 million unique TCR sequences were included in an early release covering roughly 700 HLA-typed donors. Of the roughly 400 genotyped donors, over 65% fell in the genetic ancestry cluster associated with self-reported Caucasian donors. The study aimed to test whether signatures of past pathogen exposure could be identified by cataloging public T cell receptors. The study profiled the T cell repertoires of hundreds of subjects by immunosequencing and related them to cytomegalovirus serostatus. A separate validation cohort of 100 to 150 different subjects was used in addition to the approximately 670-subject first cohort. To predict cytomegalovirus infection status, the study combined high-throughput TCR immunosequencing, statistical association of individual TCRs with disease status, and machine learning. In a later analysis, previously published TCR beta repertoires from several hundred donors were re-analyzed and high-resolution HLA genotyping was added so that TCR occurrence patterns could be studied. The later analysis used no new phenotypic data to find candidate immune exposures, relying instead on TCR beta sequences and their occurrence across donors. In an earlier analysis of a few hundred of the donors, high-throughput TCR beta sequencing was used to judge whether each TCR beta V gene segment behaved as functional or pseudogenic. Donor age, sex, ethnicity and CMV serostatus were compiled together with the repertoire data. A later genetic analysis used genome-wide SNP genotypes for about 55% of the 666 donors, treating that subset as a discovery cohort. Every repertoire in the discovery cohort had been generated on one and the same sequencing platform. Class I and class II HLA loci were covered by the typing at four-digit resolution. The number of donors typed differed by locus, with 629-630 for A, B, C, DRB1 and DQB1, more than 500 for DQA1, approximately 580 for DPA1, and about 450 for DPB1. Because of strong linkage in the cohort, four or five DR-DQ haplotypes were treated as single units for association and clustering. Among a few hundred genotyped donors of the cohort, an average of about 240,000 unique TCR beta nucleotide sequences were sequenced per donor, roughly a sixth of them non-productive. Results and caveats for the whole study, not just this receptor: At a false discovery rate of 0.05, a later analysis linked 16,951 TCR beta sequences to specific HLA alleles. In vitro tests confirmed that a few of the cytomegalovirus-associated TCR beta chains recognize cytomegalovirus antigens. A total of fewer than 200 TCR beta chains were listed by the study as associated with cytomegalovirus. Strong co-occurrence of HLA alleles, especially DR and DQ, made assigning TCR associations to individual alleles difficult. The cohort was sequenced for TCR beta chains only, and without alpha or paired-chain data the features that could be detected were limited. A further reported finding was that TCR beta sequences accurately predicted the HLA-A and HLA-B alleles for most subjects in the first cohort. The sequencing pipeline was judged likely to have produced a cluster of highly shared sequence variants as a technical artifact. According to a later analysis, TCR association rates differed among HLA loci, with DRB1 alleles showing the most associated TCRs and HLA-C alleles showing the fewest. CMV serostatus was the only immune exposure information available for the cohort. Because HLA typing was unavailable for some donors at each locus, only the typed subset was used in association tests. In a later analysis, HLA-associated TCR beta chains were found to be more clonally expanded and to have lower generation probabilities than equally common non-associated chains. The classifier was reported to diagnose cytomegalovirus status with high specificity and sensitivity in both the original cohort and the validation cohort. The authors suggested that the approach could potentially be extended to other disease states and immunological phenotypes. In a later analysis, most CMV-associated TCR beta chains were found to appear HLA-restricted, with HLA associations seemingly driven largely by CMV exposure. The 87-base-pair reads could not distinguish some IMGT-functional V segments, including TRBV6-2 and TRBV6-3, so those segments were excluded. Broadly in line with IMGT annotations, most TCR beta V segments showed up in productive rearrangements about 87% or about 30% of the time in an earlier analysis of 450 to 600 of the donors. Compared with the 666-donor mean, donors in an Asian-associated ancestry cluster had fewer N-insertions in productive TCRs, according to a later genetic analysis. A later analysis reported that several top co-occurrence clusters appeared linked to parvovirus B19, influenza, CMV and Epstein-Barr virus. The earlier analysis of 587 of the donors excluded approximately 17 rarely observed V segments, including chromosome 9 orphons, because counts were too low. Linkage disequilibrium might explain the correlated functional status among segregating V segments, but an unknown experimental factor could not be ruled out. Across donors, most TCR sequences were observed very rarely, whereas some public TCRs were present in many individuals. Sequencing depth was assumed to be roughly uniform across donors in the presence/absence analyses, though that assumption may not hold. A later genetic analysis associated a missense DCLRE1C variant with V-gene and J-gene trimming of TCR beta chains, and an independent cohort replicated the association.

The cohort consisted of 666 healthy bone marrow donors. At the time of sampling, every cohort member was nominally healthy, though immune exposures that went unrecorded were likely present. The donor was CMV seropositive and belonged to the group of 250 to 350 seropositive cohort members. Every donor gave a peripheral blood sample, and the peripheral blood mononuclear cells from that sample were used for TCR beta sequencing. The Qiagen DNeasy Blood Extraction Kit was used to extract genomic DNA from the blood cell samples. Libraries were prepared through the immunoSEQ multiplex PCR assay. The multiplex PCR relied on a mix of 60 forward primers for TCR Vbeta segments and 13 reverse primers for TCR Jbeta segments. The CDR3 region of rearranged TCR beta genes was amplified from genomic DNA by a multiplex PCR assay. On the Illumina HiSeq System, the amplified TCR beta libraries were sequenced as 87-base-pair reads. In the source study's methods: In a later analysis, 70 million to 95 million unique TCR beta chains were counted across the roughly 610 repertoires, and around 10 million of these chains were shared by at least two donors. To remove PCR and sequencing errors, raw reads were error-corrected and collapsed into unique sequences using a nearest-neighbor algorithm that merged closely related sequences. Alignment of CDR3 sequences to IMGT reference sequences was used to assign V, D and J gene segments. For a sequence to be retained, at least a six-nucleotide match to both a V gene segment and a J gene segment was required. Rearrangements were classified as productive when the CDR3 lacked stop codons and remained in frame with V and J, and all other rearrangements were classified as non-productive. Following IMGT convention, CDR3 was defined as the stretch from the second conserved V-encoded cysteine to the conserved J-encoded phenylalanine. The earlier analysis of some 540 of the donors excluded any sequence lacking an unambiguous match to a single V gene segment. In an earlier analysis of a few hundred of the donors, a V segment was called functional when productive rearrangements were above 56.7%, and segregating when the standard deviation between donors exceeded 5%. To diagnose cytomegalovirus status from the catalog of TCR beta chain sequences, a statistical classification framework was built. A later analysis assigned V and J genes by comparing TCR nucleotide sequences with IMGT/GENE-DB human TR gene sequences. In a later analysis, CDR3 sequences and most-parsimonious VDJ recombination scenarios were assigned using the TCRdist pipeline. A later analysis defined each TCR beta chain by its CDR3 amino acid sequence plus V-gene family, and excluded reads lacking a unique V-gene family. To address suspected cross-contamination and a sequencing artifact, a later analysis removed around 590 highly shared, low-generation-probability nucleotide sequences. For each public chain, a later analysis derived a clonal expansion index from normalized ranks of inferred template counts within each repertoire. In a later analysis, generation probabilities were computed using a VDJ recombination model fitted to out-of-frame rearrangements, and the results were checked against IGoR. In a later analysis, TCR-TCR, TCR-HLA and TCR-CMV co-occurrence was scored with hypergeometric tests, and a repertoire-size bias correction was applied to TCR pairs. In a later analysis, false discovery rates were estimated by permuting HLA or CMV assignments 20 times. In a later analysis, co-occurring TCRs were grouped with DBSCAN, and TCRdist sequence similarity was added when clustering was performed within HLA-allele-positive subsets. For co-occurrence clustering, repertoires with fewer than 30,000 or more than 120,000 public chains were excluded, along with roughly five repertoires with anomalous nucleotide sharing. Held by TCRdb, this immuneACCESS table contains in-frame sequences only and omits some clones. Under half of the omission traces to an unresolved V gene where checked; the cause of the rest is unknown. D and trimming come from the DNA, and the V and J calls and clone size come from that table. The sample records about 120,000 clones, about three quarters of which are singletons. The ten most abundant clones make up 2.5% to 3% of the sample.

Relative to germline, V is missing 1 base and J is missing 4 bases, with 17 bases of the junction outside any gene match. The cysteine opens and the phenylalanine closes a CDR3 of 18 amino acids. Of the read, only the CDR3 DNA is kept; its 54 bases are in frame from base 1. Based on the germline V gene, the CDR1 and CDR2 sequences are SGHRS and YFSETQ. This clone was observed a few times. The target of this receptor is not known. No base-level quality is on record; no much larger clone is a single base apart. The rearrangement joined TRBV5-1 to TRBJ2-7; TRBD2 agrees with 7 junctional bases. The sample consisted of PBMCs. The sequence came from a woman in her sixties in good health and CMV-seropositive. The bases are TGCGCCAGCAGCTTGTTGCCTCCTTTGGCTAGCGGAATGTACGAGCAGTACTTC. Its coded protein is CASSLLPPLASGMYEQYF. Full variable domain (CDR3 extended with the reference TRBV5-1 and TRBJ2-7 proteins): KAGVTQTPRYLIKTRGQQVTLSCSPISGHRSVSWYQQTPGQGLQFLFEYFSETQRNKGNFPGRFSGRQFSNSRSEMNVSTLELGDSALYLCASSLLPPLASGMYEQYFGPGTRLTVT.